One sample yielded the 24 T cell receptor beta chains listed below, sequenced in a study of technical replicates of blood from several donors. Sequencing used immunoSEQ multiplex PCR; TCRdb keeps in-frame clones, though not all of them. The data show 80,000 to 85,000 clones, around 89% seen once. Sequencing used T cells isolated from PBMCs. These receptors all come from a human donor in good health.

V is TRBV5-1 and J is TRBJ2-7; D perhaps matches TRBD2 (6 bases). Germline lookup yields CDR1 SGHRS and CDR2 YFSETQ. V was clipped by 4 bases and J by 2 bases, with 10 bases between them. This CDR3 has 13 residues. DNA for the CDR3: TGCGCCAGCAGCGGGCGGGACCCCTACGAGCAGTACTTC. The encoded protein is CASSGRDPYEQYF.

This chain links TRBV9 with TRBJ1-1; D not certain. There are 13 residues in the CDR3. CDR1 SGDLS and CDR2 YYNGEE come from the germline V gene. Between the trimmed V and J ends, which lost 0 bases and 8 bases, there was a span of 11 bases. CDR3 region: CASSVEPLKEAFF. CDR3 DNA: TGTGCCAGCAGCGTAGAGCCGTTGAAAGAAGCTTTCTTT.

The rearrangement uses TRBV7-8 and TRBJ1-1, with 8 positions matching TRBD1. The germline V gene has CDR1 SGHVS and CDR2 FQNEAQ. The trim removed 5 bases at V and 0 bases at J, leaving 8 bases unmatched. This CDR3 comprises 16 residues. CDR3 sequence reads: CASSTGQGFMNTEAFF. The CDR3 nucleotides are TGTGCCAGCAGCACTGGACAGGGCTTCATGAACACTGAAGCTTTCTTT.

This clone was counted between two and nine times. V and J are TRBV18 and TRBJ2-4; maybe TRBD2 (6 bases). Germline-derived CDR1 and CDR2 are KGHSH and LQKENI. CDR3 length: 14 amino acids. With 3 bases removed from V and 8 bases from J, the gap between germline ends came to 14 bases. CDR3 region: CASSPGDAGYIQYF. DNA of the CDR3: TGTGCCAGCTCACCTGGGGATGCGGGGTACATTCAGTACTTC.

The sample holds a few counts of this clone. This chain joins TRBV2 and TRBJ1-1; TRBD1 matches 7 bases. V gave up 6 bases and J gave up 0 bases; unmatched junction bases: 7. The CDR3 has 15 amino acids. In germline, CDR1 is SNHLY, CDR2 FYNNEI. DNA of the CDR3: TGTGCCAGCAGCCTTCAAACAGGGGTGAACACTGAAGCTTTCTTT. As protein: CASSLQTGVNTEAFF.

The chain carries TRBV4-3 and TRBJ2-3; the D gene is possibly TRBD2 (6 bases). The CDR3 loop spans 16 amino acids. From germline, CDR1 is LGHNA and CDR2 YSLEER. Trimming left V 4 bases short and J 5 bases short, with 19 bases between. The CDR3 DNA reads TGCGCCAGCAGCCTAGAGATGGGACTGGACGGAGATACGCAGTATTTT. The encoded protein is CASSLEMGLDGDTQYF.

The chain recombines TRBV4-1 with TRBJ2-7, with TRBD2 matching 11 bases. CDR1 is MGHRA and CDR2 is YSYEKL in the germline V gene. The CDR3 sequence is 16 residues long. J was trimmed by 5 bases and V by 6 bases; bases with no gene match: 12. In nucleotides, the CDR3 is TGCGCCAGCAGATACGACTTGGTAGCGGGAGGGGACGAGCAGTACTTC. It translates to CASRYDLVAGGDEQYF.

This rearrangement joins TRBV20-1 to TRBJ2-1; no clear D. The V end was cut by 3 bases, the J end by 8 bases, with 2 bases between. The germline V gene has CDR1 DFQATT and CDR2 SNEGSKA (reference sequence). This CDR3 contains 9 residues. CDR3 residues: CSASYEQFF. The CDR3 region has the DNA TGCAGTGCTAGCTATGAGCAGTTCTTC.

This chain uses TRBV25-1 with TRBJ2-5, with 9 bases identical to TRBD1. Trimming at V came to 6 bases and at J to 4 bases, leaving 6 bases not matched to a gene. The CDR3 has 14 residues. The V gene's germline CDR1 is MGHDK and CDR2 SYGVNS. The CDR3 here is CASRVTGGLETQYF. CDR3 DNA sequence: TGTGCCAGCAGGGTAACAGGGGGCTTAGAGACCCAGTACTTC.

This clone was seen just once. This chain connects TRBV30 to TRBJ2-7; D might be TRBD1 (6 bases). The CDR3 covers 13 residues. Trimming left V 1 base short and J 5 bases short, with 12 bases between. From germline, CDR1 is GTSNPN and CDR2 SVGIG (reference sequence). The CDR3 sequence: CAWSATGRDEQYF. CDR3 nucleotides: TGTGCCTGGAGTGCGACAGGCCGGGACGAGCAGTACTTC.

The chain has TRBV27 and TRBJ1-2, with 8 bases lining up with TRBD1. This CDR3 is built from 16 residues. In germline, CDR1 is MNHEY, CDR2 SMNVEV (reference sequence). J gave up 4 bases and V 5 bases, and 12 bases lay outside the gene matches. CDR3 residues: CASSRTGFGFGYGYTF. CDR3 DNA: TGTGCCAGCAGTAGGACAGGGTTCGGTTTTGGCTATGGCTACACCTTC.

The chain is built from TRBV4-1 and TRBJ1-1, with TRBD1 as a possible D gene (5 bases). The length of the CDR3 is 14 residues. Germline CDR1 MGHRA, CDR2 YSYEKL. V lost 0 bases and J 1 base, leaving 6 bases between the germline ends. CDR3 loop: CASSQEGGNTEAFF. CDR3 in DNA: TGCGCCAGCAGCCAAGAGGGGGGGAACACTGAAGCTTTCTTT.

A few counts support this clone. This rearrangement joins TRBV9 to TRBJ2-1; TRBD2 might be the D (5 bases). CDR1 SGDLS and CDR2 YYNGEE come from the germline V gene. CDR3 length: 14 residues. V shed 2 bases and J shed 3 bases, with 9 bases lying between them. DNA of the CDR3: TGTGCCAGCAGCGTTGATAGCGACTACAATGAGCAGTTCTTC. Translating gives CASSVDSDYNEQFF. Together with reference TRBV9 and TRBJ2-1, the CDR3 gives the full variable domain: DSGVTQTPKHLITATGQRVTLRCSPRSGDLSVYWYQQSLDQGLQFLIQYYNGEERAKGNILERFSAQQFPDLHSELNLSSLELGDSALYFCASSVDSDYNEQFFGPGTRLTVL.

The rearrangement uses TRBV28 and TRBJ1-3, with D possibly TRBD1 on 5 matching bases. Germline loops: CDR1 MDHEN, CDR2 SYDVKM. The CDR3 covers 16 residues. The V end lost 6 bases, the J end lost 4 bases, and 19 bases lay between the germline ends. CDR3 nucleotide sequence: TGTGCCAGCAGAGGTACTGGGGCAGGCTTCGGAAACACCATATATTTT. Residues: CASRGTGAGFGNTIYF.

The V call is TRBV6-1, the J call TRBJ1-1, with TRBD1 matching over 7 bases. The CDR3 is 15 residues long. The V segment lost 6 bases and the J segment 0 bases; nucleotides outside the gene matches: 7. The germline V gene encodes CDR1 MNHNS and CDR2 SASEGT. CDR3 nucleotide sequence: TGTGCCAGCAGCCCAAGGGGGCAAATGAACACTGAAGCTTTCTTT. This translates into CASSPRGQMNTEAFF.

The chain joins TRBV19 to TRBJ2-7; 9 bases match TRBD1. This CDR3 is built from 15 residues. The germline V gene has CDR1 LNHDA and CDR2 SQIVND (reference sequence). The V segment lost 6 bases and the J segment 3 bases; nucleotides outside the gene matches: 9. The DNA of the CDR3 is TGTGCCAGTAGCTCCGGGACAGGGAAGGGCTACGAGCAGTACTTC. Amino acids: CASSSGTGKGYEQYF.

The chain links TRBV7-9 to TRBJ2-1; TRBD1 matches 7 bases. The CDR3 contains 14 residues. The germline V gene encodes CDR1 SEHNR and CDR2 FQNEAQ (reference sequence). Losses at the gene ends were 5 bases for V and 9 bases for J; bases not matched to a gene: 10. The CDR3 DNA reads TGTGCCAGCAGCCTACCGACAGGGATCGGTGAGCAGTTCTTC. It encodes CASSLPTGIGEQFF.

The chain recombines TRBV6-9 with TRBJ2-3; weak D call: TRBD2 (7 bases). Looked up from germline, CDR1 is MNHGY and CDR2 is SVAAGI. The CDR3 sequence is 16 residues long. The V and J ends lost 6 bases and 5 bases respectively, with 21 bases between them. CDR3: CASSIGGGGPVDTQYF. CDR3 bases: TGTGCCAGCAGCATAGGGGGGGGAGGGCCTGTAGATACGCAGTATTTT.

This chain joins TRBV5-4 and TRBJ2-7; 7 positions agree with TRBD2. Germline trimming cut 4 bases from V and 5 bases from J; bases unmatched to any gene: 6. The germline V gene encodes CDR1 SGHNT and CDR2 YYREEE (reference sequence). The CDR3 covers 13 residues. The CDR3 spells CASSGLERNEQYF. The CDR3 region has the DNA TGTGCCAGCAGCGGACTAGAGAGAAACGAGCAGTACTTC.

The rearrangement links TRBV5-1 to TRBJ2-1; 8 bases align to TRBD2. Germline V CDR1 and CDR2: SGHRS, YFSETQ. V shed 0 bases, J shed 7 bases, and the junction held 6 bases outside the gene matches. The CDR3 consists of 15 residues. This CDR3 is CASSLEGGRFNEQFF. In DNA form, the CDR3 reads TGCGCCAGCAGCTTGGAGGGCGGGAGGTTTAATGAGCAGTTCTTC.

The chain has TRBV9 and TRBJ2-7; 9 positions agree with TRBD1. Losses at the gene ends were 5 bases for V and 4 bases for J; bases not matched to a gene: 13. CDR3 length: 16 residues. CDR1 and CDR2 (germline): SGDLS, YYNGEE. The CDR3 nucleotides read TGTGCCAGCAGTCTCCTCCCGGGACAGGGAATTTACGAGCAGTACTTC. Translation: CASSLLPGQGIYEQYF.

The genes are TRBV7-8 and TRBJ2-7; no clear D. V dropped 5 bases and J dropped 7 bases, with 15 bases sitting between them. The germline CDR1 and CDR2 sequences are SGHVS and FQNEAQ. There are 13 residues in the CDR3. The CDR3 nucleotides are TGTGCCAGCAGCCTAGTAGCCCTTTCTGAGCAGTACTTC. It encodes CASSLVALSEQYF.

This chain uses TRBV5-1 with TRBJ2-2, with a weak D call TRBD2 (6 bases). CDR3 length: 14 amino acids. V was clipped by 8 bases and J by 3 bases, with 14 bases between them. The germline gives CDR1 SGHRS, CDR2 YFSETQ. The CDR3 protein is CASRSGGDTGELFF. For the CDR3, the DNA is TGCGCCAGTAGATCCGGAGGGGACACCGGGGAGCTGTTTTTT. The complete variable domain, with remaining parts taken from reference TRBV5-1 and TRBJ2-2, reads KAGVTQTPRYLIKTRGQQVTLSCSPISGHRSVSWYQQTPGQGLQFLFEYFSETQRNKGNFPGRFSGRQFSNSRSEMNVSTLELGDSALYLCASRSGGDTGELFFGEGSRLTVL.

This clone was observed once. This chain joins TRBV10-3 and TRBJ2-2, with 10 bases lining up with TRBD1. With V trimmed by 5 bases and J by 3 bases, 3 bases remained unmatched. Germline CDR1 reads ENHRY; CDR2 reads SYGVKD. The CDR3 is 15 residues long. CDR3 sequence: CAISQGTGDTGELFF. In nucleotides, the CDR3 is TGTGCCATCAGTCAAGGGACAGGGGACACCGGGGAGCTGTTTTTT.